A single TCR beta chain is shown here with its context. This clone was counted ten times or more. No antigen is known for it. No base-level quality is on record; no much larger clone is a single base apart. These data belong to a study of blood T cell repertoires in COVID-19 (dated by TCRdb to the early 2020s). Turning to the overall study: Samples covering the acute and convalescent phases of COVID-19 were provided by collaborators in the United States, Italy and Spain. The samples were drawn from two sources: the first 160 participants of the ongoing ImmuneRACE study, and 1,200 or so subjects contributed by 6 global collaborators. Subjects who had been exposed to COVID-19, were actively infected with it, or had recovered from it provided the deeply sampled blood TCRbeta repertoires that made up the dataset. The repertoires were made available in a free public database intended to serve as a resource for research on the immune response to SARS-CoV-2. The material from the prospective study consisted of cDNA or gDNA derived from T cells, B-cell-depleted T cells, or PBMCs. Where available, HLA class I and class II types were taken from metadata supplied by the sample provider and were not determined by assay-based typing. Nearly every sample came with metadata listing a de-identified subject ID, COVID-19 status, age in years and sex.

Study-level results and caveats: How much clinical and demographic metadata was included differed by source and by participant, and the metadata was provided uncurated.

TCRbeta CDR3 regions were amplified from genomic DNA using the immunoSEQ Assay, a bias-controlled multiplex PCR. Under the source paper's analysis protocol: Nucleated cell counts per sample were estimated from amplification of reference gene primers within the assay. Sequence reads were collapsed and filtered to measure the absolute abundance of every unique TCRbeta CDR3 rearrangement. For each sample, productive Simpson clonality was calculated as the square root of Simpson's diversity index across productive rearrangements. What TCRdb holds here is the immuneACCESS table cut down to in-frame rearrangements. Part of the clones is not present; checked against another copy, under half of the missing clones reflect an unresolved V gene, and the others are unexplained. V, J and clone size reflect that table, while D and trimming were determined from the DNA. The sample has 300,000 to 450,000 clones on record, about 90% of them singletons. In total, the top ten clones hold roughly 1% of the sample.

Participants in the prospective study were aged about 18 to 95 years, lived in under 30 United States geographic areas, and enrolled through a virtual design. To assign participants to cohorts, the prospective study relied on clinical history that participants themselves reported in a screening survey and a study questionnaire. For ImmuneRACE Cohort 3, a participant was defined as recovered based on two consecutive negative NP/OP PCR tests, clearance by a healthcare professional, or resolution of symptoms. In the prospective study, whole blood, serum and a nasopharyngeal or oropharyngeal swab were collected from each participant by mobile phlebotomists. Over a roughly two-month period, participants in the prospective study had the option of providing additional blood draws and questionnaires. Blood samples from the prospective study were shipped frozen or at room temperature prior to DNA extraction.

The receptor was isolated from a woman younger than 45 who had recovered from COVID-19. The sample consisted of PBMCs or T cells enriched from blood (not recorded which).

The bases are TGTGCCAGCTCACCTCCCGGGACAGACCGCTACGAGCAGTACTTC. Its coded protein is CASSPPGTDRYEQYF. The chain links TRBV18 with TRBJ2-7, and 7 junctional nucleotides match TRBD1. CDR1 and CDR2, per the germline V gene, are KGHSH and LQKENI. Compared with germline, V lacks 3 bases and J lacks 3 bases; bases without a gene match: 8. The CDR3 numbers 15 residues from cysteine through phenylalanine. Only the CDR3 part of the read is kept: 45 bases, read in frame from the first base.